This TCR beta chain comes out of a study of beta chain features in type 1 diabetes. General observations from the study: Patients with Type 1 diabetes showed moderately but significantly shorter TCRB CDR3s in all four CD4+ subsets.

The germline V gene encodes CDR1 MDHEN and CDR2 SYDVKM. CDR3 length: 12 amino acids. Trimming stripped 3 bases from V and 0 bases from J, with 3 bases between. The authors reverse transcribed all of the isolated RNA, so sequencing captured expressed TCRB transcripts. Method: immunoSEQ multiplex PCR; TCRdb's copy keeps in-frame clones and lacks some. The data hold 500,000 to 650,000 clones, with 9.5% to 15% observed a single time. A word on this clone: Antigen: not known.

The TCR sequence derives from a man aged 25 to 40 with type 1 diabetes. The sequenced sample consisted of naive CD4+ T cells from blood. The chain has TRBV28 and TRBJ2-7; D is unclear. The CDR3 here is CASSFNSYEQYF. In DNA, the CDR3 is TGTGCCAGCAGTTTCAACTCCTACGAGCAGTACTTC.